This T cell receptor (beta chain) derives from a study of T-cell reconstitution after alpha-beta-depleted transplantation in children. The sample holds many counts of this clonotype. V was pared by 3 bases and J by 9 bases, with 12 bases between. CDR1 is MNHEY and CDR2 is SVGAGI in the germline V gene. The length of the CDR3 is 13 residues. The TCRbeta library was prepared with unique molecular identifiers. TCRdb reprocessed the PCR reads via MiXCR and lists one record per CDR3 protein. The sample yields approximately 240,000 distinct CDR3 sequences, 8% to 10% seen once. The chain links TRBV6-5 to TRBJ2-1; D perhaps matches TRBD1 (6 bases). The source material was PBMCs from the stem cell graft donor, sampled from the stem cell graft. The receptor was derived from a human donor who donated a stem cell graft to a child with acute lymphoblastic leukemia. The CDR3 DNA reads TGTGCCAGCAGTTATGGCAGGGGACCTGAGCAGTTCTTC. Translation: CASSYGRGPEQFF.